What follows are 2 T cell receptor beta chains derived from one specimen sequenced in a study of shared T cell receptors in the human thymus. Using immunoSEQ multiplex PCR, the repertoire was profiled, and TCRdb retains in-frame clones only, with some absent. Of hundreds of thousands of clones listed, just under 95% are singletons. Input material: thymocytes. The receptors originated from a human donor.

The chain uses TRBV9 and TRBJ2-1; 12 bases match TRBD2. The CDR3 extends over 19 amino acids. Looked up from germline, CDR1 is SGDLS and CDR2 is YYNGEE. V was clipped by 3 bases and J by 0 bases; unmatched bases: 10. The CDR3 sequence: CASSATPGLAGNSYNEQFF. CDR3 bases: TGTGCCAGCAGCGCTACTCCGGGACTAGCGGGCAACTCCTACAATGAGCAGTTCTTC.

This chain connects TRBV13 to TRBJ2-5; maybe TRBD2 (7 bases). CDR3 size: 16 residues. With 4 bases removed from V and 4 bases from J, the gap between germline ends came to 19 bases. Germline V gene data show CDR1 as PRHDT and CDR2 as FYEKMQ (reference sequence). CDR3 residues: CASSSTVGGGGETQYF. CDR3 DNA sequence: TGTGCCAGCAGCTCGACCGTTGGGGGAGGGGGAGAGACCCAGTACTTC.